This TCR beta chain was obtained from a study of blood T cell repertoires in COVID-19. This CDR3 is 14 amino acids long. CDR1 is LNHDA, CDR2 SQIVND, per germline (reference sequence). The V end lost 1 base, the J end lost 4 bases, and 10 bases lay between the germline ends. This table comes from immunoSEQ multiplex PCR, and its TCRdb copy is limited to in-frame clones, with some not included. The sample has about 160,000 clones, 70% to 85% seen once. The sequence came from an elderly man with COVID-19, enrolled during active disease. The sequenced sample was peripheral blood. The chain joins TRBV19 to TRBJ1-2; possible D gene TRBD1, 5 bases. The CDR3 DNA reads as TGTGCCAGTAGTATAGGTCCAGGGCCCTATGGCTACACCTTC. Its protein is CASSIGPGPYGYTF.